This is a list of T cell receptor beta chains from one sample in a study of T cell repertoires in cytomegalovirus infection. TCRdb analysed the reads with MiXCR anew, one entry per CDR3 protein. The sample holds 300,000 to 450,000 distinct CDR3 sequences, approximately 18% seen once. Sequenced sample: PBMCs. The source of these receptors is a human donor in good health (CMV status not recorded). Some clones in this sample may be carry-over from other donors' samples. CDR3s include the opening cysteine and the closing phenylalanine or tryptophan. Each record gives: V gene, J gene, D gene, CDR3 protein. D genes are given only for firm matches.

v_gene: TRBV15; j_gene: TRBJ2-2; d_gene: NA; CDR3aa: CATSRAERVPGELFF
v_gene: TRBV25-1; j_gene: TRBJ1-2; d_gene: NA; CDR3aa: CASSEYGGYTF
v_gene: TRBV20-1; j_gene: TRBJ2-5; d_gene: NA; CDR3aa: CSVREGETQYF
v_gene: TRBV12-3/TRBV12-4; j_gene: TRBJ1-5; d_gene: NA; CDR3aa: CASSLPAGQPQHF
v_gene: TRBV28; j_gene: TRBJ2-3; d_gene: TRBD2; CDR3aa: CASSPGGGWTDTQYF
v_gene: TRBV10-2; j_gene: TRBJ2-7; d_gene: TRBD2; CDR3aa: CASKAGLALYEQYF
v_gene: TRBV6-2/TRBV6-3; j_gene: TRBJ1-5; d_gene: NA; CDR3aa: CASSYLPGLLNQPQHF
v_gene: TRBV29-1; j_gene: TRBJ2-2; d_gene: TRBD1; CDR3aa: CSATNRDRGRNTGELFF
v_gene: TRBV7-2; j_gene: TRBJ2-3; d_gene: TRBD2; CDR3aa: CASSLYGGGVTDTQYF
v_gene: TRBV15; j_gene: TRBJ2-3; d_gene: TRBD2; CDR3aa: CATMGGLAADTQYF
v_gene: TRBV20-1; j_gene: TRBJ2-3; d_gene: NA; CDR3aa: CSARDLGQPTSTDTQYF
v_gene: TRBV7-9; j_gene: TRBJ2-5; d_gene: TRBD2; CDR3aa: CASATPSGTQETQYF
v_gene: TRBV2; j_gene: TRBJ2-4; d_gene: NA; CDR3aa: CASSEFATAKNIQYF
v_gene: TRBV20-1; j_gene: TRBJ1-1; d_gene: NA; CDR3aa: CSARGQGLTEAFF
v_gene: TRBV15; j_gene: TRBJ2-1; d_gene: NA; CDR3aa: CATSNRPDSLLSYNEQFF
v_gene: TRBV2; j_gene: TRBJ2-3; d_gene: NA; CDR3aa: CASSEGQPSTDTQYF
v_gene: TRBV2; j_gene: TRBJ2-1; d_gene: NA; CDR3aa: CASSGDLAQQFF
v_gene: TRBV27; j_gene: TRBJ2-3; d_gene: NA; CDR3aa: CASSVWTRRGVVDTQYF
v_gene: TRBV6-5; j_gene: TRBJ1-3; d_gene: NA; CDR3aa: CASSYWQEGSGNTIYF
v_gene: TRBV30; j_gene: TRBJ2-1; d_gene: NA; CDR3aa: CAWGIYNEQFF
v_gene: TRBV28; j_gene: TRBJ1-5; d_gene: NA; CDR3aa: CASSLVSRNQPQHF
v_gene: TRBV12-3/TRBV12-4; j_gene: TRBJ1-1; d_gene: NA; CDR3aa: CASSFSWDTEAFF